A single sample is the source of the 18 T cell receptor beta chains below, sequenced in a study of post-analysis software for immune sequencing data (dated by TCRdb to the mid-2010s). Libraries were constructed by PCR. The sequencer was an Illumina HiSeq 2500. Unique molecular identifiers were incorporated into TCR beta cDNA libraries to reduce PCR and sequencing biases. Using fastp trimming at Q25 and MiXCR clonotype assembly, TCRdb reanalyzed the public sequencing data and kept in-frame beta chains. CDR3 protein duplicates are merged, each entry listing the most common genes and DNA. The sample includes some 160,000 distinct CDR3 sequences, with around 36% observed a single time. 25% to 35% of the sample is held by the ten biggest clonotypes. Sample time point, as interpreted from the label and publication: second blood draw from one MS patient after hematopoietic stem cell transplantation. Sequences were derived from blood, sampled after autologous hematopoietic stem cell transplantation. The source of these receptors is a girl aged 10-17 years with multiple sclerosis. Donor details come from another sample of the same person, matched by shared clones.

This clonotype has only a few counts. V and J are TRBV6-5 and TRBJ1-5; no clear D gene. Deletions cut 6 bases from V and 1 base from J, with 13 bases between. The germline V gene encodes CDR1 MNHEY and CDR2 SVGAGI. The CDR3 has 15 amino acids. This CDR3 reads CASSRHGQSNQPQHF. The CDR3 region has the DNA TGTGCCAGCAGCCGTCATGGTCAGAGCAATCAGCCCCAGCATTTT.

The J gene is TRBJ2-1, the V gene TRBV7-2; D unresolved. The better agreement between TRBJ2-7 and the DNA end casts doubt on the J call. CDR3 size: 14 residues. CDR1 and CDR2 from the germline V gene are SGHTA and FQGNSA. In DNA, the CDR3 is TGTGCCAGCAGCCGACGCAGCTCCTACAATGAGCAGTACTTC. It translates to CASSRRSSYNEQYF.

This clonotype turned up a few times. This chain links TRBV2 with TRBJ2-1, with D perhaps given as TRBD1 or TRBD2 (5 bases each). Trimming left V 1 base short and J 3 bases short, with 13 bases between. Germline loops: CDR1 SNHLY, CDR2 FYNNEI. The length of the CDR3 is 16 residues. DNA of the CDR3: TGTGCCAGCAGTGAAGATGGGACCCAAATCTACAATGAGCAGTTCTTC. Its translation: CASSEDGTQIYNEQFF.

Regarding this clonotype: This sequence may be a read error, since a much larger clone differs from it by one base. CDR3 nucleotides: TGTGCCAGCAGTTACCGGGCAGGTGGTCCACCCCTCCACTTT. Its translation is CASSYRAGGPPLHF. The rearrangement joins TRBV6-2 or TRBV6-3 to TRBJ1-6, with D unclear. The ends were cut back, 2 bases at V and 11 bases at J, with 13 bases in the middle. This CDR3 comprises 14 residues. Per germline, CDR1 MNHEY and CDR2 SVGEGT.

The chain joins TRBV11-2 to TRBJ2-5; D is undetermined. The CDR3 consists of 14 residues. Germline V gene sequence: CDR1 SGHAT, CDR2 FQNNGV. Trimming took off 0 bases at V and 5 bases at J, with 10 bases between the two ends. CDR3 nucleotide sequence: TGTGCCAGCAGCTTAGATTCGAACGGGGAGACCCAGTACTTC. Amino acids: CASSLDSNGETQYF.

This clonotype has just one count. The chain couples TRBV9 to TRBJ1-6; D not resolved. Germline loops: CDR1 SGDLS, CDR2 YYNGEE. Deletions cut 3 bases from V and 9 bases from J, with 10 bases between. CDR3 size: 13 residues. The CDR3 DNA follows: TGTGCCAGCAGCGCCGGAGAAATTTCACCCCTCCACTTT. Amino acid sequence: CASSAGEISPLHF. Together with reference TRBV9 and TRBJ1-6, the CDR3 gives the full variable domain: DSGVTQTPKHLITATGQRVTLRCSPRSGDLSVYWYQQSLDQGLQFLIQYYNGEERAKGNILERFSAQQFPDLHSELNLSSLELGDSALYFCASSAGEISPLHFGNGTRLTVT.

Concerning this clonotype itself: A read error may explain this, as a much larger clone is one base away. J is TRBJ2-3 and V is TRBV27, with D perhaps TRBD1 or TRBD2 (5 bases each). There are 14 residues in the CDR3. In germline, CDR1 is MNHEY, CDR2 SMNVEV (reference sequence). Here the CDR3 DNA reads TGTGCCAGCAGTCTCCGGGACCAACAAGATGCGCAGTATTTT. This gives the protein CASSLRDQQDAQYF.

Of note for this clonotype: The junction departs from germline at one end; a sequencing error may be responsible. The J gene is TRBJ1-2, the V gene TRBV20-1, with TRBD1 identical over 8 bases. Looked up from germline, CDR1 is DFQATT and CDR2 is SNEGSKA (reference sequence). The CDR3 spans 16 residues. CDR3 amino acids: CSARAYSADRVYGHTF. In nucleotides, the CDR3 is TGCAGTGCTAGAGCCTACTCGGCGGACAGGGTTTATGGCCACACCTTC.

The sample holds a few counts of this clonotype. This chain joins TRBV12-3 or TRBV12-4 and TRBJ2-7, with D perhaps TRBD2 (6 bases). The V gene lost 1 base and the J gene lost 2 bases, with 12 bases spanning the gap. The CDR3 spans 15 residues. Here the CDR3 reads CASSLGGVLAYEQYF. The CDR3 bases are TGTGCCAGCAGTTTAGGGGGGGTTTTAGCCTACGAGCAGTACTTC.

This clonotype was recorded a few times. The chain couples TRBV20-1 to TRBJ2-4, with TRBD2 as a possible D gene (5 bases). Germline V gives CDR1 DFQATT, CDR2 SNEGSKA (reference sequence). This CDR3 contains 11 residues. V lost 3 bases and J lost 7, with 7 bases in between. CDR3 DNA sequence: TGCAGTGCTAGGCGGGTTAACATTCAGTACTTC. Residues: CSARRVNIQYF.

This clonotype appeared once. The conserved phenylalanine or tryptophan is not found at the CDR3 terminus, so this likely reflects a read error. This chain links TRBV20-1 with TRBJ1-6; D is perhaps TRBD1 (6 bases). Germline lookup yields CDR1 DFQATT and CDR2 SNEGSKA (reference sequence). The length of the CDR3 is 15 residues. V was trimmed by 0 bases and J by 7 bases, leaving 13 bases between them. DNA of the CDR3: TGCAGTGCTAGAGAGTGGAGGGGGAACAATTCACCCCTCCACTCT. This sequence encodes CSAREWRGNNSPLHS.

The rearrangement joins TRBV10-3 to TRBJ1-2, with 7 bases that match TRBD1. Germline CDR1 ENHRY, CDR2 SYGVKD. This CDR3 region has 15 residues. V lost 8 bases, J lost 7 bases, and 16 bases stayed unmatched. CDR3 sequence (DNA): TGTGCCATCCTTCAACCCCAGGGGGGCTTCTCTGGCTACACCTTC. Translated, it gives CAILQPQGGFSGYTF.

V and J are TRBV16 and TRBJ2-7; D is possibly TRBD2 (5 bases). The germline V and J ends were trimmed by 2 bases and 5 bases, with 7 bases remaining between them. Germline V gives CDR1 KGHSY, CDR2 FQNENV. This CDR3 is 12 amino acids long. The DNA of the CDR3 is TGTGCCAGCAGCCAAAGAGGGCACGAGCAGTACTTC. Its protein is CASSQRGHEQYF.

This sequence joins TRBV6-2 or TRBV6-3 and TRBJ2-5; weak D call: TRBD1 (5 bases). This CDR3 has 12 amino acids. The germline V gene encodes CDR1 MNHEY and CDR2 SVGEGT. V lost 7 bases to trimming and J lost 2 bases, with 8 bases between them. The CDR3 protein is CASTDSQETQYF. The CDR3 nucleotides are TGTGCCAGCACCGACAGTCAAGAGACCCAGTACTTC.

This clonotype has a handful of counts. This chain connects TRBV6-6 to TRBJ2-7; tentative D call: TRBD1 (6 bases). Looked up from germline, CDR1 is MNHNY and CDR2 is SVGAGI (reference sequence). This CDR3 has 13 amino acids. With 7 bases removed from V and 3 bases from J, the gap between germline ends came to 13 bases. The CDR3 DNA sequence: TGTGCCAGCATTGACCCGGACAGCTACGAGCAGTACTTC. This gives the protein CASIDPDSYEQYF.

This sequence joins TRBV6-2 or TRBV6-3 and TRBJ1-2; D remains unclear. Germline-derived CDR1 and CDR2 are MNHEY and SVGEGT. The CDR3 loop spans 13 amino acids. V was shortened by 5 bases and J by 1 base, with 8 bases between the two germline ends. CDR3 in amino acids: CASSGTNNYGYTF. The CDR3 coding sequence is TGTGCCAGCAGTGGAACGAATAACTATGGCTACACCTTC.

This clonotype was observed a single time. This chain links TRBV7-3 with TRBJ2-7; 10 bases fit TRBD2. There are 15 residues in the CDR3. The germline gives CDR1 SGHTA, CDR2 FQGTGA. V was pared by 6 bases and J by 1 base, with 6 bases of the junction left unmatched. CDR3 residues: CASSYLAGASYEQYF. CDR3 bases: TGTGCCAGCAGTTATCTAGCGGGAGCGTCCTACGAGCAGTACTTC.

J is TRBJ2-7 and V is TRBV20-1; D possibly corresponds to TRBD1 (7 bases). Germline-derived CDR1 and CDR2 are DFQATT and SNEGSKA (reference sequence). V shed 6 bases and J shed 2 bases, with 14 bases lying between them. CDR3 length: 13 amino acids. CDR3 sequence reads: CSARGDSPYEQYF. The CDR3 nucleotides are TGCAGTGCCCGCGGGGACAGCCCCTACGAGCAGTACTTC.